Given below is one T cell receptor beta chain in context. This sample is part of a study of blood T cell repertoires in COVID-19. As for the study in general: PBMCs, B-cell-depleted T cells, or T cells provided the cDNA or gDNA that made up the material.

Assay used: immunoSEQ multiplex PCR; TCRdb lists only in-frame clones, some missing. The sample lists 200,000 to 250,000 clones, more than 70% occurring once. Trimming took off 5 bases at V and 1 base at J, with 17 bases between the two ends. The CDR3 has 16 residues. The germline V gene has CDR1 SGHTA and CDR2 FQGNSA. Sample: peripheral blood. The chain has TRBV7-2 and TRBJ1-1; D gene unclear. This TCR came from a human donor in a cohort sampled during active COVID-19. CDR3: CASSRGNLRGNTEAFF. CDR3 DNA sequence: TGTGCCAGCAGCCGGGGAAACCTTCGGGGGAACACTGAAGCTTTCTTT.